The 14 T cell receptor beta chains below come from one sample, sequenced in a study of T cells in Graves' hyperthyroidism and ophthalmopathy. RNA transcripts provided the source from which TCR beta CDR3 regions were amplified. Carried out on the TCR CDR3, a first-round RT-PCR used the HTBI primer set. Using its own MiXCR run on the multiplex PCR reads, TCRdb lists one record per CDR3 protein. The sample consists of 730,000 or so distinct CDR3 sequences, roughly a sixth of them appearing once. The sample taken for sequencing was blood. These receptors were obtained from a woman in her forties or fifties with Graves' hyperthyroidism that later progressed to Graves' ophthalmopathy.

This clonotype was seen ten or more times. This chain joins TRBV4-1 and TRBJ2-3; maybe TRBD2 (5 bases). CDR3 length: 14 amino acids. The V gene lost 6 bases and the J gene lost 2 bases, with 12 bases spanning the gap. Germline V CDR1 and CDR2: MGHRA, YSYEKL. DNA for the CDR3: TGCGCCAGCAGACAGAGCGGCTCCACAGATACGCAGTATTTT. It codes for CASRQSGSTDTQYF.

To note about this clonotype: A much larger clone is a single base away; this may be a read error. The V and J genes are TRBV9 and TRBJ2-7; 8 nucleotides match TRBD1. The germline CDR1 and CDR2 sequences are SGDLS and YYNGEE. This CDR3 has 14 amino acids. The V segment lost 4 bases and the J segment 3 bases; nucleotides outside the gene matches: 6. The CDR3 DNA is TGTGCCAGCAGCCCCCGACAGGGGAACTACGAGCAGTACTTC. This sequence encodes CASSPRQGNYEQYF.

The gene calls are TRBV5-8 and TRBJ1-2, with TRBD1 matching 10 bases. J was trimmed by 4 bases and V by 3 bases; bases with no gene match: 6. Germline V gene sequence: CDR1 SGHTS, CDR2 YDEGEE. This CDR3 has 15 residues. In nucleotides, the CDR3 is TGTGCCAGCAGCTCAACGAGGACAGGGGGCTATGGCTACACCTTC. It codes for CASSSTRTGGYGYTF.

The chain uses TRBV4-1 and TRBJ1-2; possibly TRBD1 for D (5 bases). The CDR3 totals 15 residues. Germline CDR1 reads MGHRA; CDR2 reads YSYEKL. The germline V and J ends were trimmed by 4 bases and 7 bases, with 19 bases remaining between them. The CDR3 sequence is CASSPTSQELFGYTF. The CDR3 nucleotides read TGCGCCAGCAGCCCGACCTCACAGGAGCTATTTGGCTACACCTTC.

Only a few counts were recorded for this clonotype. The chain recombines TRBV6-1 with TRBJ2-3; tentatively, D is TRBD1 or TRBD2 (5 bases each). CDR1 MNHNS and CDR2 SASEGT come from the germline V gene. The CDR3 consists of 18 residues. Trimming shortened V by 5 bases and J by 0 bases, and 21 bases separated the two germline ends. CDR3 residues: CASSSVGVWGLSTDTQYF. The CDR3 nucleotides read TGTGCCAGCAGTAGTGTCGGGGTGTGGGGCTTAAGCACAGATACGCAGTATTTT.

The chain carries TRBV24-1 and TRBJ2-1, with 7 nucleotides matching TRBD1. This CDR3 region has 13 residues. Germline CDR1 reads KGHDR; CDR2 reads SFDVKD. Trimming took 3 bases from V and 12 from J; bases not matched to a gene: 7. The CDR3 region has the DNA TGTGCCACCAGTGATCCGGGGACAGATCGGCAGTTCTTC. This gives the protein CATSDPGTDRQFF.

This clonotype came up many times. V is TRBV3-1 and J is TRBJ1-1; D ambiguous. Trimming took 1 base from V and 0 from J, leaving 9 bases between them. The CDR3 covers 15 residues. The germline gives CDR1 LGHDT, CDR2 YNNKEL (reference sequence). For the CDR3, the DNA is TGTGCCAGCAGCCAAGGTCCAGCAATGAACACTGAAGCTTTCTTT. It codes for CASSQGPAMNTEAFF. Drawing the rest from reference TRBV3-1 and TRBJ1-1, the complete variable domain is DTAVSQTPKYLVTQMGNDKSIKCEQNLGHDTMYWYKQDSKKFLKIMFSYNNKELIINETVPNRFSPKSPDKAHLNLHINSLELGDSAVYFCASSQGPAMNTEAFFGQGTRLTVV.

The chain joins TRBV6-1 to TRBJ2-1; 8 nucleotides match TRBD2. Germline V gene lookup returns CDR1 MNHNS and CDR2 SASEGT. This CDR3 contains 19 residues. Germline trimming cut 0 bases from V and 0 bases from J; bases unmatched to any gene: 10. The CDR3 loop is CASSEALPSGFLSYNEQFF. For the CDR3, the DNA is TGTGCCAGCAGTGAAGCGCTTCCTAGCGGGTTCCTCTCCTACAATGAGCAGTTCTTC.

The chain employs TRBV15 and TRBJ1-1; D might be TRBD1 (5 bases). The V end was cut by 0 bases, the J end by 5 bases, with 13 bases between. This CDR3 comprises 15 residues. The V gene's germline CDR1 is LNHNV and CDR2 YYDKDF (reference sequence). The CDR3 is CATSREGREATEAFF. CDR3 in DNA: TGTGCCACCAGCAGAGAGGGCAGGGAGGCGACTGAAGCTTTCTTT.

This clonotype was counted a few times. The chain combines TRBV6-1 with TRBJ2-1; TRBD1 aligns across 7 bases. V shed 6 bases and J 4 bases; nucleotides not matched to a gene: 9. The CDR3 has 15 residues. Germline loops: CDR1 MNHNS, CDR2 SASEGT. The CDR3 spells CASSRPRDRYNEQFF. The DNA of the CDR3 is TGTGCCAGCAGCCGACCTCGGGACAGATACAATGAGCAGTTCTTC.

The V call is TRBV5-1, the J call TRBJ2-5, with D uncertain. The length of the CDR3 is 15 residues. Trimming shortened V by 0 bases and J by 5 bases, and 14 bases separated the two germline ends. Germline V gene sequence: CDR1 SGHRS, CDR2 YFSETQ. CDR3 nucleotide sequence: TGCGCCAGCAGCTTGGTAGCAGGCGGCTCGGAGACCCAGTACTTC. Translation gives CASSLVAGGSETQYF.

This clonotype was recorded a few times. The V gene is TRBV18, the J gene TRBJ2-7; 11 nucleotides line up with TRBD1. Germline trimming cut 2 bases from V and 4 bases from J; bases unmatched to any gene: 7. The CDR3 is 16 amino acids. Germline CDR1 and CDR2: KGHSH and LQKENI. The CDR3 loop reads CASSPMIGQGAYEQYF. CDR3 DNA: TGTGCCAGCTCACCAATGATCGGACAGGGGGCTTACGAGCAGTACTTC.

This clonotype has a handful of counts. The chain links TRBV19 to TRBJ2-2; the match to TRBD1 covers 7 bases. The germline V gene encodes CDR1 LNHDA and CDR2 SQIVND (reference sequence). The CDR3 contains 15 residues. V was clipped by 8 bases and J by 3 bases; unmatched bases: 9. The CDR3 sequence: CASRNPGTDTGELFF. For the CDR3, the DNA is TGTGCCAGTCGGAACCCCGGGACAGACACCGGGGAGCTGTTTTTT.

The chain uses TRBV20-1 and TRBJ1-1; D is perhaps TRBD1 (5 bases). Germline CDR1 reads DFQATT; CDR2 reads SNEGSKA (reference sequence). CDR3 length: 14 amino acids. V was cut by 5 bases and J by 2 bases, with 15 bases left in between. The CDR3 sequence is CSAPRAGPNTEAFF. As DNA, the CDR3 is TGCAGTGCTCCCCGAGCAGGGCCTAACACTGAAGCTTTCTTT.